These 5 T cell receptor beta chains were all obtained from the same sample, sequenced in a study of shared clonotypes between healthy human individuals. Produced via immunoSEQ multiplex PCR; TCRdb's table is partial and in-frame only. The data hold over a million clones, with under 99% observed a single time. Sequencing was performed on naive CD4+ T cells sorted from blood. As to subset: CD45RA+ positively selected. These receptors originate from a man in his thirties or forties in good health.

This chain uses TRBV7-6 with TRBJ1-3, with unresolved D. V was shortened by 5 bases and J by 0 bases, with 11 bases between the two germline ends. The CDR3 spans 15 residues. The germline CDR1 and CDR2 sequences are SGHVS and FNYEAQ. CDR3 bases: TGTGCCAGCAGCCCCTTCCGGGCCTCTGGAAACACCATATATTTT. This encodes CASSPFRASGNTIYF.

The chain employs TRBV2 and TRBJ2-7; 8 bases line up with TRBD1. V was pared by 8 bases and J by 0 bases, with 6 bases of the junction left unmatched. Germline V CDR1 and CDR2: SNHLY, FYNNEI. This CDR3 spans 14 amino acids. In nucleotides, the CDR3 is TGTGCCAGCTCTGGACAGGGCACCTCCTACGAGCAGTACTTC. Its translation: CASSGQGTSYEQYF.

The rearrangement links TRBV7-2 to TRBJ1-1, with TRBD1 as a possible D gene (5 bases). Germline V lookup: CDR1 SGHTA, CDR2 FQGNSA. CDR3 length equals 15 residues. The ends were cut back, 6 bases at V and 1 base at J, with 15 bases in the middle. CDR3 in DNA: TGTGCCAGCAGACTTACGTCGACAGCGAACACTGAAGCTTTCTTT. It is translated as CASRLTSTANTEAFF.

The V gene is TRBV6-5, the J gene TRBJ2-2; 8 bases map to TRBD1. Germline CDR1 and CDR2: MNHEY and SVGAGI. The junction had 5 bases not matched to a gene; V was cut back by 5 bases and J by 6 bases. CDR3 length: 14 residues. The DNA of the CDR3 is TGTGCCAGCAGTGACCAGGACAGGGCCGGGGAGCTGTTTTTT. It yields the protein CASSDQDRAGELFF.

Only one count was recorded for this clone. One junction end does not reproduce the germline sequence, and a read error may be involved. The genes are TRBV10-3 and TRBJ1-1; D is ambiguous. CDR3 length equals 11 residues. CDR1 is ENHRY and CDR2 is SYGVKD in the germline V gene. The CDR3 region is CAISANGPLLF. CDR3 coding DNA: TGTGCCATCAGTGCAAACGGACCTCTCCTTTTT.